These T cell receptor beta chains were read from a single sample in a study of cytomegalovirus exposure and HLA in healthy donors. Some clones are missing from TCRdb's copy, which holds only in-frame ones; the method was immunoSEQ multiplex PCR. The sample has 160,000 or so clones, approximately 78% seen once. The sequencing sample was made of PBMCs. Receptor source: a human donor in good health. Each CDR3 is given with its conserved first and last residue. D genes are given only for firm matches. The size entry is marked missing in some rows and otherwise reads once, few, many or a size class.

V: TRBV5-4
D: NA
J: TRBJ2-6
size: NA
CDR3: CASSLGGATQVGANVLTF
DNA: TGTGCCAGCAGCTTAGGAGGGGCCACCCAAGTTGGGGCCAACGTCCTGACTTTC

V: TRBV6-5
D: TRBD1
J: TRBJ2-7
size: NA
CDR3: CASSYERTGAYEQYF
DNA: TGTGCCAGCAGTTACGAACGGACAGGAGCCTACGAGCAGTACTTC

V: TRBV29-1
D: TRBD2
J: TRBJ2-1
size: NA
CDR3: CSVEWWEGEQFF
DNA: TGCAGCGTTGAGTGGTGGGAGGGTGAGCAGTTCTTC

V: TRBV7-8
D: TRBD1
J: TRBJ2-7
size: NA
CDR3: CASRPPGQPYEQYF
DNA: TGTGCCAGCCGACCTCCGGGACAGCCTTACGAGCAGTACTTC

V: TRBV2
D: TRBD2
J: TRBJ2-1
size: NA
CDR3: CASSGLRGGGEQFF
DNA: TGTGCCAGCAGTGGCTTGCGGGGGGGCGGTGAGCAGTTCTTC

V: TRBV6-6
D: NA
J: TRBJ2-6
size: NA
CDR3: CASTLSGANVLTF
DNA: TGTGCCAGCACTCTAAGCGGGGCCAACGTCCTGACTTTC

V: TRBV7-8
D: NA
J: TRBJ2-1
size: NA
CDR3: CASTPSLNEQFF
DNA: TGTGCCAGCACCCCCTCCCTCAATGAGCAGTTCTTC

V: TRBV6-5
D: NA
J: TRBJ1-2
size: NA
CDR3: CASRLPQGIYGYTF
DNA: TGTGCCAGCAGGCTTCCACAGGGTATCTATGGCTACACCTTC

V: TRBV5-1
D: TRBD2
J: TRBJ2-1
size: NA
CDR3: CASSTSGLSYNEQFF
DNA: TGCGCCAGCAGCACTAGCGGACTCTCCTACAATGAGCAGTTCTTC

V: TRBV7-9
D: TRBD1
J: TRBJ1-6
size: NA
CDR3: CASSSGPGQPMYNSPLHF
DNA: TGTGCCAGCAGTTCGGGACCGGGACAGCCAATGTATAATTCACCCCTCCACTTT

V: TRBV1
D: NA
J: TRBJ2-7
size: NA
CDR3: CTSSQEEDPSGSYEQYF
DNA: TGCACCAGCAGCCAAGAAGAGGATCCTAGCGGCTCCTACGAGCAGTACTTC

V: TRBV19
D: NA
J: TRBJ1-5
size: NA
CDR3: CASSGAYVDPLSQPQHF
DNA: TGTGCCAGTAGTGGGGCCTATGTGGATCCCTTAAGTCAGCCCCAGCATTTT

V: TRBV5-1
D: TRBD1
J: TRBJ1-3
size: few
CDR3: CASSTTGTGLSGNTIYF
DNA: TGCGCCAGCAGCACGACCGGGACAGGGTTGTCTGGAAACACCATATATTTT

V: TRBV7-8
D: NA
J: TRBJ1-2
size: NA
CDR3: CASSSAIYREDYGYTF
DNA: TGTGCCAGCAGCTCAGCGATATACAGGGAAGACTATGGCTACACCTTC

V: TRBV5-5
D: NA
J: TRBJ1-1
size: few
CDR3: CASGAGGAPEAFF
DNA: TGTGCCAGCGGAGCCGGCGGGGCGCCTGAAGCTTTCTTT

V: TRBV29-1
D: NA
J: TRBJ2-7
size: NA
CDR3: CSVDWGREQYF
DNA: TGCAGCGTTGATTGGGGCCGCGAGCAGTACTTC

V: TRBV7-9
D: TRBD1
J: TRBJ1-2
size: NA
CDR3: CASSLSQGASGYTF
DNA: TGTGCCAGCAGCTTATCACAGGGGGCTAGTGGCTACACCTTC

V: TRBV7-9
D: NA
J: TRBJ1-1
size: few
CDR3: CASSLAGRGDTEAFF
DNA: TGTGCCAGCAGCTTAGCGGGCAGGGGCGACACTGAAGCTTTCTTT

V: TRBV18
D: TRBD1
J: TRBJ1-2
size: NA
CDR3: CASSPGQTNYGYTF
DNA: TGTGCCAGCTCACCGGGACAGACTAACTATGGCTACACCTTC

V: TRBV15
D: NA
J: TRBJ1-5
size: NA
CDR3: CATSRAGGDQPQHF
DNA: TGTGCCACCAGCAGAGCAGGAGGTGATCAGCCCCAGCATTTT

V: TRBV5-1
D: TRBD1
J: TRBJ1-1
size: NA
CDR3: CASRQGDMNTEAFF
DNA: TGCGCCAGCAGGCAGGGGGACATGAACACTGAAGCTTTCTTT

V: TRBV4-3
D: TRBD2
J: TRBJ2-7
size: many
CDR3: CASSPSRGLGGYEQYF
DNA: TGCGCCAGCAGCCCTTCAAGGGGACTAGGAGGCTACGAGCAGTACTTC

V: TRBV11-2
D: NA
J: TRBJ1-1
size: few
CDR3: CASSANGQLNTEAFF
DNA: TGTGCCAGCAGCGCCAATGGACAGCTGAACACTGAAGCTTTCTTT

V: TRBV7-8
D: TRBD2
J: TRBJ2-3
size: NA
CDR3: CASRTQGGVFTDTQYF
DNA: TGTGCCAGCAGAACCCAGGGAGGGGTCTTCACAGATACGCAGTATTTT

V: TRBV4-1
D: NA
J: TRBJ1-6
size: NA
CDR3: CASSQEAMGATSPLHF
DNA: TGCGCCAGCAGCCAAGAAGCGATGGGGGCCACTTCACCCCTCCACTTT

V: TRBV30
D: NA
J: TRBJ2-7
size: NA
CDR3: CAWSLTSYEQYF
DNA: TGTGCCTGGAGCCTTACTAGCTACGAGCAGTACTTC

V: TRBV30
D: TRBD2
J: TRBJ2-3
size: NA
CDR3: CAWSGGGTDTQYF
DNA: TGTGCCTGGAGTGGCGGGGGTACAGATACGCAGTATTTT

V: TRBV5-8
D: TRBD2
J: TRBJ2-7
size: NA
CDR3: CASIPRGLASCEQYF
DNA: TGTGCCAGCATCCCCCGGGGACTAGCGAGCTGTGAGCAGTACTTC

V: TRBV10-3
D: TRBD1
J: TRBJ1-2
size: NA
CDR3: CAISELPGQGSDYGYTF
DNA: TGTGCCATCAGTGAGCTACCGGGACAGGGTTCTGACTATGGCTACACCTTC

V: TRBV5-1
D: TRBD1
J: TRBJ1-1
size: few
CDR3: CASSHRDRNTEAFF
DNA: TGCGCCAGCAGCCACCGGGACAGGAACACTGAAGCTTTCTTT

V: TRBV9
D: TRBD2
J: TRBJ2-1
size: few
CDR3: CASSESGGAYNEQFF
DNA: TGTGCCAGCAGCGAGAGCGGGGGGGCCTACAATGAGCAGTTCTTC

V: TRBV25-1
D: TRBD1
J: TRBJ1-2
size: once
CDR3: CASSEGTGGGYGYTF
DNA: TGTGCCAGCAGTGAAGGGACAGGGGGCGGCTATGGCTACACCTTC

V: TRBV6-5
D: TRBD1
J: TRBJ1-1
size: NA
CDR3: CASSRVGTGHTEAFF
DNA: TGTGCCAGCAGCCGAGTCGGGACAGGGCACACTGAAGCTTTCTTT

V: TRBV14
D: TRBD1
J: TRBJ2-7
size: NA
CDR3: CASSLTPGQGGYEQYF
DNA: TGTGCCAGCAGCTTGACGCCGGGACAGGGGGGCTACGAGCAGTACTTC

V: TRBV4-1
D: NA
J: TRBJ2-5
size: many
CDR3: CASSQGTAQETQYF
DNA: TGCGCCAGCAGCCAAGGTACAGCCCAAGAGACCCAGTACTTC

V: TRBV29-1
D: NA
J: TRBJ2-3
size: NA
CDR3: CSASDGTDTQYF
DNA: TGCAGCGCAAGCGACGGCACAGATACGCAGTATTTT

V: TRBV5-1
D: NA
J: TRBJ2-3
size: NA
CDR3: CASKSTSGTDTQYF
DNA: TGCGCCAGCAAATCGACGAGCGGCACAGATACGCAGTATTTT

V: TRBV2
D: TRBD1
J: TRBJ1-2
size: NA
CDR3: CASSMQGAEGYTF
DNA: TGTGCCAGCAGTATGCAGGGGGCGGAGGGCTACACCTTC

V: TRBV6-5
D: TRBD1
J: TRBJ2-7
size: NA
CDR3: CASSSVIGGVYEQYF
DNA: TGTGCCAGCAGTTCGGTAATAGGGGGCGTTTACGAGCAGTACTTC

V: TRBV7-9
D: TRBD2
J: TRBJ2-7
size: NA
CDR3: CASSFSGGLEEQYF
DNA: TGTGCCAGCAGTTTTTCGGGGGGACTAGAAGAGCAGTACTTC

V: TRBV7-3
D: TRBD1
J: TRBJ1-1
size: NA
CDR3: CASSFTGGANTEAFF
DNA: TGTGCCAGCAGCTTTACAGGGGGCGCGAACACTGAAGCTTTCTTT